The rows below give T cell receptor beta chains drawn from one sample of a study of metastatic and nonmetastatic thyroid tumors. TCRdb re-clonotyped the PCR reads through MiXCR. Of 50,000 to 60,000 clones in the sample, approximately 15% were seen once. Specimen: blood. Source of these receptors: a female donor with papillary thyroid cancer or a benign thyroid nodule (not recorded which). Some clones in this sample may be carry-over from other donors' samples. Both conserved end residues are part of each CDR3. The D gene is left open where the match is weak. Size tells how often a clone was seen (once, few, many) or the class of an expanded clone, and some rows leave it out.

v_call,clone_size,j_call,d_call,cdr3_length,cdr3_aa,cdr3_nt
TRBV6-1,few,TRBJ2-2,TRBD1,15,CASSSGTGEAGELFF,TGTGCCAGCAGTTCTGGGACAGGGGAGGCCGGGGAGCTGTTTTTT
TRBV18,many,TRBJ1-1,-,13,CASSSEMNTEAFF,TGTGCCAGCTCATCTGAGATGAACACTGAAGCTTTCTTT
TRBV7-9,-,TRBJ2-7,-,15,CASSQGVGDYYEQYF,TGTGCCAGCAGCCAGGGGGTAGGGGACTACTACGAGCAGTACTTC
TRBV20-1,once,TRBJ1-2,-,15,CSAGCGQSENYGYTF,TGCAGTGCTGGGTGCGGACAGTCGGAAAACTATGGCTACACCTTC
TRBV6-1,many,TRBJ2-7,TRBD1,16,CASSPLPGQGVNEQYF,TGTGCCAGCAGTCCCCTCCCGGGACAGGGGGTCAACGAGCAGTACTTC
TRBV19,many,TRBJ2-1,TRBD2,17,CARPPRGTAGGRNEQFF,TGTGCCAGACCCCCCAGAGGTACGGCGGGAGGTAGGAATGAGCAGTTCTTC
TRBV20-1,-,TRBJ2-7,-,9,CSAGPAASF,TGCAGCGCGGGTCCCGCTGCCAGCTTC
TRBV11-1,-,TRBJ2-3,TRBD1,15,CASSRQGTPTDTQYF,TGTGCCAGCAGCCGACAGGGAACTCCTACAGATACGCAGTATTTT
TRBV2,many,TRBJ2-2,-,15,CASLRAEGNTGELFF,TGTGCCAGCCTCAGGGCCGAGGGGAACACCGGGGAGCTGTTTTTT
TRBV9,-,TRBJ2-2,TRBD2,15,CASRKAGGDTGELFF,TGTGCCAGCAGGAAAGCGGGAGGAGACACCGGGGAGCTGTTTTTT
TRBV20-1,many,TRBJ2-6,-,16,CSASFGLGSGANVLTF,TGCAGTGCTAGTTTCGGGTTAGGCTCTGGGGCCAACGTCCTGACTTTC